Described below is a single TCR beta chain sequence and its context. As yet, its antigen is unknown. This sample was included in a study of identifying expanded T cells in peripheral blood. CDR1 and CDR2 (germline): SQVTM, ANQGSEA. This CDR3 has 12 amino acids. V lost 7 bases, J lost 0 bases, and 9 bases lay in between. During the collection period, no donor immune events like infections were recorded. Method: immunoSEQ multiplex PCR; TCRdb's copy keeps in-frame clones and lacks some. The data contain under 100,000 clones, 80% to 90% of them singletons. Study-level results: Across healthy donors, higher total template counts meant significantly greater roughly two-week count variance. About 1.3 clones differed between technical replicates, versus about 16 and 19 over time.

The specimen sequenced was blood. The TCR originated in a person between 18 and 75 years old in good health. The chain joins TRBV29-1 to TRBJ1-1; unclear D gene. DNA for the CDR3: TGCAGCGGTCTTAACTTGAACACTGAAGCTTTCTTT. Amino acid sequence: CSGLNLNTEAFF.